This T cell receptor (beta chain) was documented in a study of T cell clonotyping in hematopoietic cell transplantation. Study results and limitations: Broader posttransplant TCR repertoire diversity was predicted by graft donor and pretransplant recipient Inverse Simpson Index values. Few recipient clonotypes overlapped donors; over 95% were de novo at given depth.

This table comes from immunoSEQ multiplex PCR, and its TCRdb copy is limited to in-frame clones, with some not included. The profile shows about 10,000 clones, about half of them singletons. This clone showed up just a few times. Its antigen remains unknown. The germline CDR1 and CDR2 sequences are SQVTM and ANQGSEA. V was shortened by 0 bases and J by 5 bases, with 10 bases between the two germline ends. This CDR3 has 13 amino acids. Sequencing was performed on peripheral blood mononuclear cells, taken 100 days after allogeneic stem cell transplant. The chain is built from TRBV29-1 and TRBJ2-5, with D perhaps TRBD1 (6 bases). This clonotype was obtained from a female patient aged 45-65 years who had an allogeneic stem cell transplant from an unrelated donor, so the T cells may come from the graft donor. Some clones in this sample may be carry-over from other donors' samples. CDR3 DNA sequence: TGCAGCGTTGAAGACACAGGGAAGGAGACCCAGTACTTC. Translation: CSVEDTGKETQYF. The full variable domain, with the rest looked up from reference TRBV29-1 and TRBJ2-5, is SAVISQKPSRDICQRGTSLTIQCQVDSQVTMMFWYRQQPGQSLTLIATANQGSEATYESGFVIDKFPISRPNLTFSTLTVSNMSPEDSSIYLCSVEDTGKETQYFGPGTRLLVL.